This TCR beta chain was found in a study of OX40 agonist ivuxolimab in advanced cancers. Notes on the study in general: Individuals who were partial responders at 0.1-3.0 mg/kg had clonal expansion that ranked among the lowest.

V trimming: 8 bases; J trimming: 0 bases; junction bases outside the gene matches: 16. The CDR3 has 17 amino acids. Germline V lookup: CDR1 SQVTM, CDR2 ANQGSEA. Some clones are missing from TCRdb's copy, which holds only in-frame ones; the method was immunoSEQ multiplex PCR. The sample carries about 89,000 clones, 88% recorded once. A remark on this clone: What it recognizes is unknown.

This chain links TRBV29-1 with TRBJ2-3; 8 bases are shared with TRBD2. The sequence was obtained from an adult with an advanced solid tumor such as melanoma, head and neck, liver or kidney cancer. The source was CD4+ or CD8+ T cells sorted from blood, collected in a trial of the OX40 agonist ivuxolimab. The CDR3 spells CSSRSGTGGGSTDTQYF. DNA for the CDR3: TGCAGCTCCCGAAGTGGGACTGGCGGGGGGAGCACAGATACGCAGTATTTT.